This T cell receptor beta chain was profiled in a study of T-cell reconstitution after alpha-beta-depleted transplantation in children. For TCRbeta, the library was prepared with unique molecular identifiers. TCRdb re-analysed the PCR reads in MiXCR, keeping a single row per CDR3 protein. The sample lists roughly 220,000 distinct CDR3 sequences; about 12% were seen once. CDR1 is MGHRA, CDR2 YSYEKL, per germline. Unmatched junction bases numbered 10, after V lost 4 bases and J lost 6 bases. The CDR3 runs to 16 residues. Source: PBMCs from the stem cell graft donor, taken from the stem cell graft. The receptor was derived from a human donor who donated a stem cell graft to a child with acute lymphoblastic leukemia. V usage is TRBV4-1 and J usage is TRBJ2-1; 9 bases agree with TRBD1. As DNA, the CDR3 is TGCGCCAGCAGCCGTGGGGCCGGGACAGGGAGCAATGAGCAGTTCTTC. Protein sequence: CASSRGAGTGSNEQFF.